The 17 T cell receptor beta chains below come from one sample, sequenced in a study of blood T cells in healthy people across ages. The use of a sample-barcoded 5' primer and a J-beta primer mix characterized a second PCR of about 7 to 12 cycles. TCRdb re-called the 5' RACE reads with MiXCR, one entry per CDR3 protein. The sample yields some 1.5 million distinct CDR3 sequences, 40% to 45% seen once. Sequenced: blood. These receptors all stem from a woman between 18 and 29 years old in good health.

This sequence joins TRBV6-5 and TRBJ1-4; D gene unclear. The germline gives CDR1 MNHEY, CDR2 SVGAGI. V dropped 6 bases and J dropped 0 bases, with 14 bases sitting between them. This CDR3 is built from 16 residues. DNA for the CDR3: TGTGCCAGCAGCATTTATGCCCCTACAACTAATGAAAAACTGTTTTTT. It is translated as CASSIYAPTTNEKLFF.

In this sample, this clonotype turned up once. Germline is not matched at one junction end, which may reflect a read error. The CDR3: CASSPRVEFSGANVPTF. DNA for the CDR3: TGTGCCAGCAGCCCTCGGGTGGAATTCTCTGGGGCCAACGTCCCGACTTTC. The chain combines TRBV6-1 with TRBJ2-6, with D possibly TRBD1 on 5 matching bases. The CDR3 extends over 17 amino acids. From germline, CDR1 is MNHNS and CDR2 SASEGT.

The chain joins TRBV5-6 to TRBJ2-7; D may be TRBD2 (6 bases). The length of the CDR3 is 14 residues. Trimming stripped 5 bases from V and 5 bases from J, with 17 bases between. Germline assignment: CDR1 SGHDT and CDR2 YYEEEE. The CDR3 region has the DNA TGTGCCAGCAGGGGGACTCACTTCGCGAACGAGCAGTACTTC. This translates into CASRGTHFANEQYF. The whole variable domain, filled in from reference TRBV5-6 and TRBJ2-7, reads DAGVTQSPTHLIKTRGQQVTLRCSPKSGHDTVSWYQQALGQGPQFIFQYYEEEERQRGNFPDRFSGHQFPNYSSELNVNALLLGDSALYLCASRGTHFANEQYFGPGTRLTVT.

In regard to this clonotype: The junction and the germline gene differ at one end; a read error may be behind it. J is TRBJ1-6 and V is TRBV27, with a possible D match to TRBD1 (6 bases). The CDR3 has 18 amino acids. CDR1 is MNHEY, CDR2 SMNVEV, per germline (reference sequence). The CDR3 is CASSWRSQGNKYNSPLHF. The CDR3, as DNA: TGTGCCAGCAGTTGGCGGTCACAGGGAAACAAGTATAATTCGCCCCTCCACTTT.

J is TRBJ1-5 and V is TRBV29-1; D gene ambiguous. CDR1 is SQVTM and CDR2 is ANQGSEA in the germline V gene. This CDR3 spans 14 amino acids. V lost 0 bases and J 7 bases, leaving 13 bases between the germline ends. CDR3 in amino acids: CSVEEGGIGQPQHF. The DNA for the CDR3 is TGCAGCGTTGAAGAAGGAGGCATTGGGCAGCCCCAGCATTTT.

This clonotype was found a few times. The V gene is TRBV7-9, the J gene TRBJ2-3, with 10 bases lining up with TRBD2. The trim removed 3 bases at V and 2 bases at J, leaving 11 bases unmatched. The CDR3 covers 18 residues. Germline CDR1 and CDR2: SEHNR and FQNEAQ (reference sequence). In nucleotides, the CDR3 is TGTGCCAGCAGCTTTACCCGAGCTAGCGGGGGACACACAGATACGCAGTATTTT. This sequence encodes CASSFTRASGGHTDTQYF.

The genes are TRBV12-3 or TRBV12-4 and TRBJ1-2, with TRBD1 as a possible D gene (6 bases). V shed 6 bases and J shed 5 bases, with 13 bases lying between them. The CDR3 spans 13 residues. The CDR3 coding sequence is TGTGCCAGCAGAGGAGGGCAGGGGTATGGCTACACCTTC. It translates to CASRGGQGYGYTF.

This chain uses TRBV4-2 with TRBJ2-3; the match to TRBD2 covers 10 bases. The V segment lost 2 bases and the J segment 4 bases; nucleotides outside the gene matches: 3. CDR3 length: 15 amino acids. The germline V gene has CDR1 LGHNA and CDR2 YNFKEQ. As DNA, the CDR3 is TGTGCCAGCAGCCAACCTAGCGGGAGTCCAGATACGCAGTATTTT. Translation: CASSQPSGSPDTQYF.

This chain links TRBV7-9 with TRBJ2-1; D uncertain. The V end lost 4 bases, the J end lost 7 bases, and 8 bases lay between the germline ends. The CDR3 loop spans 12 amino acids. CDR1 and CDR2 from the germline V gene are SEHNR and FQNEAQ (reference sequence). The CDR3 region is CASSSEGNEQFF. DNA of the CDR3: TGTGCCAGCAGCTCGGAAGGTAATGAGCAGTTCTTC.

This chain connects TRBV2 to TRBJ1-6; possible D gene TRBD1, 5 bases. With 4 bases removed from V and 12 bases from J, the gap between germline ends came to 13 bases. This CDR3 is 13 amino acids long. CDR1 and CDR2 (germline): SNHLY, FYNNEI. The CDR3 protein is CASSVGGVGPLHF. The CDR3 bases are TGTGCCAGCAGTGTTGGAGGGGTCGGACCCCTCCACTTT.

A remark on this clonotype: One end of the junction fails to match germline, which may point to a read error. V gene TRBV7-7 combines with J gene TRBJ2-5; TRBD1 aligns across 7 bases. Germline V CDR1 and CDR2: SSHAT, FNYEAQ (reference sequence). The CDR3 consists of 16 residues. The CDR3: CASSSNRGRGQETQYF. The DNA for the CDR3 is TGTGCTAGCAGCTCGAACAGGGGCCGCGGTCAAGAGACCCAGTACTTC. Full variable domain (rest looked up from reference TRBV7-7 and TRBJ2-5): GAGVSQSPRYKVTKRGQDVTLRCDPISSHATLYWYQQALGQGPEFLTYFNYEAQPDKSGLPSDRFSAERPEGSISTLTIQRTEQRDSAMYRCASSSNRGRGQETQYFGPGTRLLVL.

The chain recombines TRBV7-2 with TRBJ2-7, with 10 bases fitting TRBD2. Germline values: CDR1 SGHTA, CDR2 FQGNSA. The junction had 14 bases not matched to a gene; V was cut back by 11 bases and J by 4 bases. The CDR3 is 15 amino acids. The CDR3 protein is CAGTRKREGPYEQYF. As DNA, the CDR3 is TGTGCCGGCACGCGAAAGCGGGAGGGACCTTACGAGCAGTACTTC.

The chain has TRBV15 and TRBJ2-1; 7 bases agree with TRBD2. V was clipped by 4 bases and J by 2 bases; unmatched bases: 5. The germline V gene has CDR1 LNHNV and CDR2 YYDKDF (reference sequence). The CDR3 contains 15 residues. The CDR3 DNA reads TGTGCCACCAGCACTAGCGGAGGCCCCTACAATGAGCAGTTCTTC. Translation: CATSTSGGPYNEQFF.

This clonotype appeared many times. The chain employs TRBV9 and TRBJ1-1, with D perhaps matching TRBD1 (6 bases). Germline CDR1 reads SGDLS; CDR2 reads YYNGEE. The V and J ends lost 5 bases and 1 base respectively, with 9 bases between them. The CDR3 loop spans 13 amino acids. The CDR3 here is CASSEGGNTEAFF. Written as DNA, the CDR3 is TGTGCCAGCAGTGAAGGGGGGAACACTGAAGCTTTCTTT.

This chain uses TRBV6-2 or TRBV6-3 with TRBJ2-3; D uncertain. With 3 bases removed from V and 4 bases from J, the gap between germline ends came to 5 bases. This CDR3 spans 12 amino acids. The germline CDR1 and CDR2 sequences are MNHEY and SVGEGT. The CDR3 protein is CASSYIADTQYF. The CDR3 nucleotides read TGTGCCAGCAGTTATATTGCAGATACGCAGTATTTT.

This clonotype was detected only a few times. The J gene is TRBJ2-3, the V gene TRBV28; D not resolved. V was shortened by 6 bases and J by 9 bases, with 7 bases between the two germline ends. Germline V gene sequence: CDR1 MDHEN, CDR2 SYDVKM. The CDR3 consists of 10 residues. As DNA, the CDR3 is TGTGCCAGCAGCCCCTCAACGCAGTATTTT. This sequence encodes CASSPSTQYF.

The V call is TRBV5-1, the J call TRBJ2-5, with TRBD2 matching over 7 bases. The CDR3 contains 11 residues. V was pared by 4 bases and J by 11 bases, with 5 bases of the junction left unmatched. Germline loops: CDR1 SGHRS, CDR2 YFSETQ. DNA for the CDR3: TGCGCCAGCAGCCCAGGGAGGGAGCAGTACTTC. The encoded protein is CASSPGREQYF.